These 9 T cell receptor beta chains were sequenced from one sample in a study of Ad26.COV2.S vaccination and SARS-CoV-2 variants. Produced via immunoSEQ multiplex PCR; TCRdb's table is partial and in-frame only. Among just over 350,000 clones, about 90% were seen once, and the ten largest hold 3% to 5%. The sample was peripheral blood, taken after recovery from COVID-19. The receptors were sampled from a human donor who had recovered from COVID-19.

This clone came up once. The chain couples TRBV29-1 to TRBJ1-2; D not resolved. The V gene's germline CDR1 is SQVTM and CDR2 ANQGSEA. The CDR3 consists of 12 residues. CDR3: CVGFAKDYGYTF. CDR3 DNA sequence: TGCGTAGGGTTCGCCAAGGACTATGGCTACACCTTC. The complete variable domain, with remaining parts taken from reference TRBV29-1 and TRBJ1-2, reads SAVISQKPSRDICQRGTSLTIQCQVDSQVTMMFWYRQQPGQSLTLIATANQGSEATYESGFVIDKFPISRPNLTFSTLTVSNMSPEDSSIYLCVGFAKDYGYTFGSGTRLTVV.

The V gene is TRBV15, the J gene TRBJ1-5; D is ambiguous. V gave up 1 base and J gave up 5 bases, with 12 bases separating them. The CDR3 covers 15 residues. Germline V CDR1 and CDR2: LNHNV, YYDKDF (reference sequence). The CDR3 protein is CATSRGDGWDQPQHF. The CDR3 region has the DNA TGTGCCACCAGCAGAGGTGACGGCTGGGATCAGCCCCAGCATTTT.

The rearrangement uses TRBV12-5 and TRBJ2-2; unclear D gene. The V and J ends lost 3 bases and 1 base respectively, with 9 bases between them. In germline, CDR1 is LGHNT, CDR2 FRNRAP. The CDR3 loop spans 15 amino acids. The CDR3 loop reads CASGFGTLNTGELFF. CDR3 DNA: TGTGCTAGTGGTTTTGGCACTCTGAACACCGGGGAGCTGTTTTTT.

The chain couples TRBV11-3 to TRBJ1-1; D gene unclear. Per germline, CDR1 SGHNT and CDR2 YENEEA. V dropped 3 bases and J dropped 1 base, with 9 bases sitting between them. This CDR3 region has 14 residues. CDR3 nucleotides: TGTGCCAGCAGCTTGGGGAATACGAACACTGAAGCTTTCTTT. Protein: CASSLGNTNTEAFF.

This chain connects TRBV11-2 to TRBJ1-4; 11 positions agree with TRBD1. CDR3 length equals 17 residues. Losses at the gene ends were 3 bases for V and 6 bases for J; bases not matched to a gene: 9. Germline V gene lookup returns CDR1 SGHAT and CDR2 FQNNGV. The CDR3 nucleotides read TGTGCCAGCAGCTTTAGGAGGGGGACAGGGGGTTATGAAAAACTGTTTTTT. It specifies CASSFRRGTGGYEKLFF.

The rearrangement links TRBV4-3 to TRBJ2-2; no definite D call. Looked up from germline, CDR1 is LGHNA and CDR2 is YSLEER. This CDR3 comprises 16 residues. V lost 1 base and J lost 7, with 16 bases in between. This chain's CDR3 is CASSQVDIYLVGELFF. The CDR3 DNA reads TGCGCCAGCAGCCAAGTTGATATTTATTTGGTCGGGGAGCTGTTTTTT.

The chain joins TRBV10-3 to TRBJ1-2; 8 nucleotides line up with TRBD1. The V segment lost 5 bases and the J segment 8 bases; nucleotides outside the gene matches: 10. The CDR3 has 14 amino acids. Germline values: CDR1 ENHRY, CDR2 SYGVKD. The CDR3 DNA sequence: TGTGCCATCAGTCCCCCTGGGACAGGAAGCGGCTACACCTTC. Its protein product is CAISPPGTGSGYTF.

The J gene is TRBJ2-3, the V gene TRBV7-2; no reliable D call. Germline loops: CDR1 SGHTA, CDR2 FQGNSA. V was pared by 0 bases and J by 0 bases, with 16 bases between. The CDR3 consists of 18 residues. In DNA form, the CDR3 reads TGTGCCAGCAGCTTAGCCCTTTCCTGGCGGAGTAGCACAGATACGCAGTATTTT. It specifies CASSLALSWRSSTDTQYF. Drawing the rest from reference TRBV7-2 and TRBJ2-3, the complete variable domain is GAGVSQSPSNKVTEKGKDVELRCDPISGHTALYWYRQSLGQGLEFLIYFQGNSAPDKSGLPSDRFSAERTGGSVSTLTIQRTQQEDSAVYLCASSLALSWRSSTDTQYFGPGTRLTVL.

In its sample, this clone was seen once. The gene calls are TRBV19 and TRBJ1-1, with 7 bases that match TRBD1. The CDR3 sequence is 14 residues long. J was trimmed by 7 bases and V by 3 bases; bases with no gene match: 8. Germline CDR1 and CDR2: LNHDA and SQIVND (reference sequence). CDR3 loop: CASSIGRQGIEAFF. The CDR3 DNA reads as TGTGCCAGTAGTATCGGGCGACAGGGCATTGAAGCTTTCTTT.